A selection of T cell receptor beta chains follows, all from one sample in a study of blood T cell repertoires in COVID-19. Sequencing was performed with immunoSEQ multiplex PCR; in TCRdb, only in-frame clones are kept and a portion is missing. The data show about 35,000 clones, around 87% seen once. The sequencing input was peripheral blood. The receptors here all came from a man older than 75 with active COVID-19. CDR3s include the opening cysteine and the closing phenylalanine or tryptophan. Each record gives: J gene, D gene, clone size, V gene, CDR3 protein. D genes are given only for firm matches. Where a row states a size, it is once, few, many or the class of an expanded clone; other rows omit it.

>TRBJ2-3|TRBD2|.|TRBV6-2/TRBV6-3
CASSPPSGRRGPGTDTQYF
>TRBJ1-1|.|.|TRBV7-2
CASSPLVGTEAFF
>TRBJ2-2|.|medium-sized|TRBV28
CASSSSTQSGGELFF
>TRBJ2-1|.|.|TRBV9
CASSVEGVYSHEQFF
>TRBJ2-3|TRBD2|.|TRBV6-4
CASRLDSGSLTDTQYF
>TRBJ2-2|TRBD2|once|TRBV7-2
CASSPGLAAGELFF
>TRBJ2-5|.|.|TRBV19
CASSPGGRAGETQYF
>TRBJ2-7|.|.|TRBV30
CAWSKRGASSYEQYF
>TRBJ1-2|.|.|TRBV7-9
CASSSRQDYGYTF
>TRBJ2-7|.|.|TRBV3-1/TRBV3-2
CASSLRYEQYF
>TRBJ2-1|TRBD2|.|TRBV5-8
CASSPGLAGGEEQFF
>TRBJ1-3|.|.|TRBV7-8
CASSPPGGAGNTIYF
>TRBJ2-7|.|.|TRBV18
CASSPDQGPYEQYF
>TRBJ2-7|.|.|TRBV15
CATSRDKRVVTREQYF
>TRBJ2-3|TRBD1|.|TRBV5-1
CASSLAPGGGTDTQYF
>TRBJ1-1|TRBD1|.|TRBV19
CASSPRDRGFGNTEAFF